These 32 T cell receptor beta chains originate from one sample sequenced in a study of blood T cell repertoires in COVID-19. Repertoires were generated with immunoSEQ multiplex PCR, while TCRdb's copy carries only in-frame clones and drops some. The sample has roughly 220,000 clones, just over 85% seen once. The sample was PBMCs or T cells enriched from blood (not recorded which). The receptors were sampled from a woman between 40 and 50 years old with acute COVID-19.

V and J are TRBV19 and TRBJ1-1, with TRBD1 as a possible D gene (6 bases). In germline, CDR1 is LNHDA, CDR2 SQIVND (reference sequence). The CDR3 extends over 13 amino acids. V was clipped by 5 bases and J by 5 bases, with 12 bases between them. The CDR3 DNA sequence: TGTGCCAGTAGTTCAGGACAGCGGACTGAAGCTTTCTTT. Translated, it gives CASSSGQRTEAFF.

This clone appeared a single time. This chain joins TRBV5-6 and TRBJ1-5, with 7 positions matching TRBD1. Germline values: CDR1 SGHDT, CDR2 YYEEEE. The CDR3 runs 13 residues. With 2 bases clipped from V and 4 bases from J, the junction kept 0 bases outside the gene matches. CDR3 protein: CASSFRGNQPQHF. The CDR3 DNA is TGTGCCAGCAGCTTCAGGGGGAATCAGCCCCAGCATTTT.

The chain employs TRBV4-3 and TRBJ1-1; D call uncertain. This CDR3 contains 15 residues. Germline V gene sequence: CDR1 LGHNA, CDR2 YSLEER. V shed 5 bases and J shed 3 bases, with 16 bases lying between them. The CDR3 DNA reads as TGCGCCAGCAGCTCCGGGATAGGGCCTTACACTGAAGCTTTCTTT. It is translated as CASSSGIGPYTEAFF.

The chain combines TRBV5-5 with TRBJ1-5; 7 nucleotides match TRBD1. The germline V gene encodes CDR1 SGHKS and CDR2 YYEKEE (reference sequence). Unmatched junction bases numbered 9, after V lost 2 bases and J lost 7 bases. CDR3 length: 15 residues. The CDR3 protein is CASSFSAGGGQPQHF. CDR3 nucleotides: TGTGCCAGCAGCTTTTCGGCAGGGGGAGGACAGCCCCAGCATTTT.

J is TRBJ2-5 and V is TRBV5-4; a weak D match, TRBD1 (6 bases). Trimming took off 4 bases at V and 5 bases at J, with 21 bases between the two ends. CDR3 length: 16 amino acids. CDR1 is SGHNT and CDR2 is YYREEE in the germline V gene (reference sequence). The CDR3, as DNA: TGTGCCAGCAGCGACTCGGACAGCCTCCCCGGGGAGACCCAGTACTTC. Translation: CASSDSDSLPGETQYF.

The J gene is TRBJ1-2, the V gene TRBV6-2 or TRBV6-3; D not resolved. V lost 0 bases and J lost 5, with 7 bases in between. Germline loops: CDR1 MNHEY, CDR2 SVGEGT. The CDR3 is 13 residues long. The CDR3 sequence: CASSYSKAYGYTF. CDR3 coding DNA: TGTGCCAGCAGTTACTCGAAAGCGTATGGCTACACCTTC.

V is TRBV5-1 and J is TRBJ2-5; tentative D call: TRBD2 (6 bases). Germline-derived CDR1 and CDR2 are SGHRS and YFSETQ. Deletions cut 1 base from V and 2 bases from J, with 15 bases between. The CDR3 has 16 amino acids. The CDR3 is CASSLIGRYGQETQYF. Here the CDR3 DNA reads TGCGCCAGCAGCTTGATCGGGAGATACGGTCAAGAGACCCAGTACTTC.

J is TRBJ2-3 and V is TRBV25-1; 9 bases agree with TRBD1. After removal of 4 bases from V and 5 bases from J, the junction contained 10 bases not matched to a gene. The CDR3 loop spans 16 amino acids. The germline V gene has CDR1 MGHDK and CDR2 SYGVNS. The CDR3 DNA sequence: TGTGCCAGCAGTGCGGGACAGGGCTCCCTTGGAGATACGCAGTATTTT. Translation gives CASSAGQGSLGDTQYF.

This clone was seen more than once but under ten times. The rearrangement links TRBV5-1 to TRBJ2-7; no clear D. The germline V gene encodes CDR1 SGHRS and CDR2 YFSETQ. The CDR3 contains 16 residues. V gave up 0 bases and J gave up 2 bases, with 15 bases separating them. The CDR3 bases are TGCGCCAGCAGCTTGGGGTATGAGGTGAACCCCTACGAGCAGTACTTC. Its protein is CASSLGYEVNPYEQYF.

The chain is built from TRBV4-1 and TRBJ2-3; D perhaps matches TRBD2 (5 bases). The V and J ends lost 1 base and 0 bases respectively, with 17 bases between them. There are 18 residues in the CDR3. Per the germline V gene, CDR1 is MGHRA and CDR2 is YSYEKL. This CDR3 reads CASSQGTAGVGSTDTQYF. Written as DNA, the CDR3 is TGCGCCAGCAGCCAAGGTACCGCCGGGGTTGGAAGCACAGATACGCAGTATTTT.

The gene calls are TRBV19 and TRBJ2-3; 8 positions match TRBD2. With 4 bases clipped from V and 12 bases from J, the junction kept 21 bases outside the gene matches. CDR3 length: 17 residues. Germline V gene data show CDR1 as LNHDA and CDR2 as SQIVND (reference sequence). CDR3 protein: CASSRSPRGGGYQAQYF. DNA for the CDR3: TGTGCCAGTAGTAGAAGCCCCCGGGGCGGGGGGTACCAAGCACAGTATTTT.

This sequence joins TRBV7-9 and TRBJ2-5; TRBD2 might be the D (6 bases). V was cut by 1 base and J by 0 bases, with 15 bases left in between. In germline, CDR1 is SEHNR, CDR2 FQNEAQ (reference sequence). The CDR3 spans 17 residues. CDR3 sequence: CASSLGWAGTDQETQYF. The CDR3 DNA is TGTGCCAGCAGCTTAGGTTGGGCGGGGACGGACCAAGAGACCCAGTACTTC.

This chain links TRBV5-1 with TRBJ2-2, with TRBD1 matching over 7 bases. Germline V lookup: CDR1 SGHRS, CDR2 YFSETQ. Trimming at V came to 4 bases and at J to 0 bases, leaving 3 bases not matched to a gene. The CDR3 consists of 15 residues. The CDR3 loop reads CASSMGQSNTGELFF. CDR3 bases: TGCGCCAGCAGCATGGGACAGTCGAACACCGGGGAGCTGTTTTTT.

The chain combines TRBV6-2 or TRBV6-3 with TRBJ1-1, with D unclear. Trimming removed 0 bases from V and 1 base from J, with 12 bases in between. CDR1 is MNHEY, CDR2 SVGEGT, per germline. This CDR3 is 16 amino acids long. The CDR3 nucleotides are TGTGCCAGCAGTTACTCTAATCGGCGAGGGAACACTGAAGCTTTCTTT. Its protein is CASSYSNRRGNTEAFF.

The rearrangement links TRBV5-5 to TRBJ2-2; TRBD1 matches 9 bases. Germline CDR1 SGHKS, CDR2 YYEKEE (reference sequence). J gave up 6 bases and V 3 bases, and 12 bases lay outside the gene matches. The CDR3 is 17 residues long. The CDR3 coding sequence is TGTGCCAGCAGCTGGAGGGAAGTGACAGGGGGACCCGGGGAGCTGTTTTTT. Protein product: CASSWREVTGGPGELFF.

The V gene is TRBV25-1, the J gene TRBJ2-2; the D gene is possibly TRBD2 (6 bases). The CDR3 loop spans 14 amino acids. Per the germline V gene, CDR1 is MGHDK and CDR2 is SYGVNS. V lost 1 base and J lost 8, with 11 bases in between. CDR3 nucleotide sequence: TGTGCCAGCAGTGAATGGAGGGAGCCAGGGGAGCTGTTTTTT. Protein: CASSEWREPGELFF. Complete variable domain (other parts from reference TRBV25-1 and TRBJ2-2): EADIYQTPRYLVIGTGKKITLECSQTMGHDKMYWYQQDPGMELHLIHYSYGVNSTEKGDLSSESTVSRIRTEHFPLTLESARPSHTSQYLCASSEWREPGELFFGEGSRLTVL.

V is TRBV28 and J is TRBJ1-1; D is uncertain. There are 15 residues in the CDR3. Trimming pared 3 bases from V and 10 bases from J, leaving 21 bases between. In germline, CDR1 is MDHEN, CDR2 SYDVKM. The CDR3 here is CASSFRRGPGHGAFF. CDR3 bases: TGTGCCAGCAGTTTTCGAAGAGGGCCGGGTCATGGAGCTTTCTTT.

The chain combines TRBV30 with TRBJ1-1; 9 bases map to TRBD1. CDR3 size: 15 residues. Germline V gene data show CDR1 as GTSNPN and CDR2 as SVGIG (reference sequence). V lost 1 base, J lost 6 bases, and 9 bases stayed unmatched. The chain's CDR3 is CAWSDPGQGSPEAFF. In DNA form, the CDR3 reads TGTGCCTGGAGTGACCCGGGACAGGGTTCCCCTGAAGCTTTCTTT.

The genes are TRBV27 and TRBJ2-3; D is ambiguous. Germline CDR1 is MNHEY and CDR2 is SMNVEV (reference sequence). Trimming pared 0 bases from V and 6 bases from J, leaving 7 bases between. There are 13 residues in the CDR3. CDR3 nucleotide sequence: TGTGCCAGCAGTTTATCGCGTGGTGATACGCAGTATTTT. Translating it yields CASSLSRGDTQYF.

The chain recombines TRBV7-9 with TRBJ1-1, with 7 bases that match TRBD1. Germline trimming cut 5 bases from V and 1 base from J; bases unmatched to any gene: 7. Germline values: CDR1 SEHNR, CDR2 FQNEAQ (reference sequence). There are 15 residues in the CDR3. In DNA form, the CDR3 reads TGTGCCAGCAGCCGACCCACAGGGGCGAACACTGAAGCTTTCTTT. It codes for CASSRPTGANTEAFF. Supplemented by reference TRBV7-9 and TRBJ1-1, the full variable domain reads DTGVSQNPRHKITKRGQNVTFRCDPISEHNRLYWYRQTLGQGPEFLTYFQNEAQLEKSRLLSDRFSAERPKGSFSTLEIQRTEQGDSAMYLCASSRPTGANTEAFFGQGTRLTVV.

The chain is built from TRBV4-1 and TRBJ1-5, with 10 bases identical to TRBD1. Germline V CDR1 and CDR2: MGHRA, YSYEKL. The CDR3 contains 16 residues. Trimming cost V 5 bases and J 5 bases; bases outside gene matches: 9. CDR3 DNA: TGCGCCAGCAGCTTCCTAGACAGGGGGCCCCATCAGCCCCAGCATTTT. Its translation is CASSFLDRGPHQPQHF.

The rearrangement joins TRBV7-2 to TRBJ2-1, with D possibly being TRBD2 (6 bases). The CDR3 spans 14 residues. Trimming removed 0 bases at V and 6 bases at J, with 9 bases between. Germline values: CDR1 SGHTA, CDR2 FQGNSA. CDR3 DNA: TGTGCCAGCAGCTTAGCCCGGGGGACCAATGAGCAGTTCTTC. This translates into CASSLARGTNEQFF.

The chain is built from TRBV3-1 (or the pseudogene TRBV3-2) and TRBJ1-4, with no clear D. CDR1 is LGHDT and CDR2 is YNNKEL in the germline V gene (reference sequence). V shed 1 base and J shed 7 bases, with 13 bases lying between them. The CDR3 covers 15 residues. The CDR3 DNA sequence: TGTGCCAGCAGCCAAGGGGAGCCACGGGGTGAAAAACTGTTTTTT. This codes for CASSQGEPRGEKLFF.

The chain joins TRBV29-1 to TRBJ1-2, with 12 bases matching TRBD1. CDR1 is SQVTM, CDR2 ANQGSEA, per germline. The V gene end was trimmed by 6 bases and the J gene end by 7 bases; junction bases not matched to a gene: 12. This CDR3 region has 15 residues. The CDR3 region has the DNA TGCAGCGTCGGTATTCCGGGACAGGGGGCGGCTGGCTACACCTTC. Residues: CSVGIPGQGAAGYTF. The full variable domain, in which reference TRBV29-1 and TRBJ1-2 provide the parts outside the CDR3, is SAVISQKPSRDICQRGTSLTIQCQVDSQVTMMFWYRQQPGQSLTLIATANQGSEATYESGFVIDKFPISRPNLTFSTLTVSNMSPEDSSIYLCSVGIPGQGAAGYTFGSGTRLTVV.

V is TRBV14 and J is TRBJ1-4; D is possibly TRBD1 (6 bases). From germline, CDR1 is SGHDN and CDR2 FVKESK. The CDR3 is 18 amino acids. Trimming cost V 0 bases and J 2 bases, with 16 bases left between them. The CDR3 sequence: CASSQDGGGSKTNEKLFF. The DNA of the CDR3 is TGTGCCAGCAGCCAAGATGGGGGCGGGAGTAAGACTAATGAAAAACTGTTTTTT. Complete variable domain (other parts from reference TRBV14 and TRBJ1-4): EAGVTQFPSHSVIEKGQTVTLRCDPISGHDNLYWYRRVMGKEIKFLLHFVKESKQDESGMPNNRFLAERTGGTYSTLKVQPAELEDSGVYFCASSQDGGGSKTNEKLFFGSGTQLSVL.

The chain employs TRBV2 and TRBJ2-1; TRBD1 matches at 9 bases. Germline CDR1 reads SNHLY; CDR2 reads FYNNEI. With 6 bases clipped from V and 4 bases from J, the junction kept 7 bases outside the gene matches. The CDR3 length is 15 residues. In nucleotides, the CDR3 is TGTGCCAGCAGGGACTGGACAGGGGTGTACAATGAGCAGTTCTTC. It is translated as CASRDWTGVYNEQFF.

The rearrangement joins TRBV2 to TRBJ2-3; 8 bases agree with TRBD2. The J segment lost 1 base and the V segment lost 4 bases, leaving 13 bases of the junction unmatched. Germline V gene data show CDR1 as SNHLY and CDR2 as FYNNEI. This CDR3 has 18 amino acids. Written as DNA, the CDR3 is TGTGCCAGCAGTGGTCCCCCAGGGACTAGTTTCCGCACAGATACGCAGTATTTT. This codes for CASSGPPGTSFRTDTQYF.

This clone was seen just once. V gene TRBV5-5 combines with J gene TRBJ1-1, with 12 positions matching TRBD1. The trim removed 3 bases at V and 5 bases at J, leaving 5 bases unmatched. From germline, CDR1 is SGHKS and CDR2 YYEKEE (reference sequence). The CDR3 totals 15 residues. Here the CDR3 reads CASSWDRGRLTEAFF. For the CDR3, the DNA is TGTGCCAGCAGCTGGGACAGGGGGCGCTTGACTGAAGCTTTCTTT.

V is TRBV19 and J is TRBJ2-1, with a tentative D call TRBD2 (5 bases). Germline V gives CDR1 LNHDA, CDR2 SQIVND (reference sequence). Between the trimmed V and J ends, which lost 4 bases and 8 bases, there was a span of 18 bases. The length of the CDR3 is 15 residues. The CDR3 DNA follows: TGTGCCAGTAGTACAAGAGGAGTCATCGGGGATGAGCAGTTCTTC. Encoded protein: CASSTRGVIGDEQFF.

This chain's CDR3 is CATAGGGYYEQYF. The CDR3, as DNA: TGTGCCACCGCGGGGGGCGGCTACTACGAGCAGTACTTC. This chain joins TRBV10-3 and TRBJ2-7, with 8 bases that match TRBD2. The V gene's germline CDR1 is ENHRY and CDR2 SYGVKD. CDR3 length equals 13 residues. V was clipped by 10 bases and J by 3 bases; unmatched bases: 8.

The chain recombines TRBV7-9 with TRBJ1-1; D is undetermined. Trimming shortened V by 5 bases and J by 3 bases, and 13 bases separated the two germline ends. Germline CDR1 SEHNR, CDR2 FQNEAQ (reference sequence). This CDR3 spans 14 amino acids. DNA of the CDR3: TGTGCCAGCAGCAAACCGCGGGTGGACACTGAAGCTTTCTTT. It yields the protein CASSKPRVDTEAFF.

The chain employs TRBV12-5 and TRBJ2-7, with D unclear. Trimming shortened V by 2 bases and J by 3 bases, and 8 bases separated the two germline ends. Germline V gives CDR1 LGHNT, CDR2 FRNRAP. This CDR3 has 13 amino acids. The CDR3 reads CASGLPLSYEQYF. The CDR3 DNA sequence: TGTGCTAGTGGTTTGCCACTGAGCTACGAGCAGTACTTC.